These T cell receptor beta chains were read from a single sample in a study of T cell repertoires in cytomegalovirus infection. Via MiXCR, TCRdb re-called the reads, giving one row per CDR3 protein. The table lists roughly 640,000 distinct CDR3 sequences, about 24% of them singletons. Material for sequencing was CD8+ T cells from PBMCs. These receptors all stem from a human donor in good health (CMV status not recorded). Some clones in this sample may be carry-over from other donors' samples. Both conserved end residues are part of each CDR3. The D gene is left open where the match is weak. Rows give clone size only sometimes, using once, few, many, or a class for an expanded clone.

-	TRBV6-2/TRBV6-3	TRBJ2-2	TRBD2	TGTGCCAACAGTTATTCCAGCGGGGGCACCGGGGAGCTGTTTTTT	CANSYSSGGTGELFF
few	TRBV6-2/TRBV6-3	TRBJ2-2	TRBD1	TGTGCCAGCAGCCTTGACAGGGGGCTATCCGGGGCCACCGGGGAGCTGTTTTTT	CASSLDRGLSGATGELFF
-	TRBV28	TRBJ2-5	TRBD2	TGTGCCAGCAGTTTGGTGACTAGCGGGGATAGGAAAGAGACCCAGTACTTC	CASSLVTSGDRKETQYF
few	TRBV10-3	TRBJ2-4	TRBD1	TGTGCCATCAGTCACAGGGGCGCGGACATTCAGTACTTC	CAISHRGADIQYF
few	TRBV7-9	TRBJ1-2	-	TGTGCCAGCAGCCTGCCAGGGTACGAGTATGGCTACACCTTC	CASSLPGYEYGYTF
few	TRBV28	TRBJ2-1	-	TGTGCCAGCAGGGGGGACTTATTGTACAATGAGCAGTTCTTC	CASRGDLLYNEQFF
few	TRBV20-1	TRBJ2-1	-	TGCAGTGCTAGAGTCGGGGGCGAGCAGTTCTTC	CSARVGGEQFF
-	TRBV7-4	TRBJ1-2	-	TGTGCCAGCCTCAGGGAAGATAGCGGCTACACCTTC	CASLREDSGYTF
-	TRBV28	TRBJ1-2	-	TGTGCCAGCAGTTTAACTACGGGGGGCAATCTCTATGGCTACACCTTC	CASSLTTGGNLYGYTF
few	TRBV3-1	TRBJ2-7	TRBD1	TGTGCCAGCAGCCAAGGACAGGGAATGCTCTACGAGCAGTACTTC	CASSQGQGMLYEQYF
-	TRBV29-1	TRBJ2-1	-	TGCAGCGTTGTAAGGGAGAACCGGGATGAGCAGTTCTTC	CSVVRENRDEQFF
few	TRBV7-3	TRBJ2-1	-	TGTGCCAGCAGCTTCCCGGACCGCAGCTCCTACAATGAGCAGTTCTTC	CASSFPDRSSYNEQFF
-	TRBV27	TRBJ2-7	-	TGTGCCAGCAGTTTCGGTTGGGGCGAGCAGTACTTC	CASSFGWGEQYF
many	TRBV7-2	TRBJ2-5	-	TGTGCCAGCAGCTTAGAACCGGGGTCGGAGACCCAGTACTTC	CASSLEPGSETQYF
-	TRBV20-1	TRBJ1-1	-	TGCAGTGCTAGAGATGTGTCCGGGGGGATGAACACTGAAGCTTTCTTT	CSARDVSGGMNTEAFF
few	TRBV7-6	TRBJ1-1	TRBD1	TGTGCCAGCAGCTCACTGACAGGGCTCAACACTGAAGCTTTCTTT	CASSSLTGLNTEAFF
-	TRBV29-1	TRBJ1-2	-	TGCAGCGTGGGACCCGAGACAAATGGCTACACCTTC	CSVGPETNGYTF